This entry lists 25 T cell receptor beta chains sequenced from one sample in a study of OX40 agonist ivuxolimab in advanced cancers. The method was immunoSEQ multiplex PCR; TCRdb's version includes in-frame clones alone and lacks a portion of them. The repertoire holds some 22,000 clones, with more than 70% as singletons. The sample here was CD4+ or CD8+ T cells sorted from blood, taken in a trial of the OX40 agonist ivuxolimab. Source of these receptors: an adult with an advanced solid tumor such as melanoma, head and neck, liver or kidney cancer.

This clone was counted a few times. J is TRBJ1-6 and V is TRBV5-6, with D hard to call. The CDR3 has 12 residues. The V gene lost 2 bases and the J gene lost 15 bases, with 12 bases spanning the gap. Looked up from germline, CDR1 is SGHDT and CDR2 is YYEEEE. The CDR3 coding sequence is TGTGCCAGCAGCTTTCCCCCGGGCAACCTCCACTTT. It codes for CASSFPPGNLHF. Complete variable domain (other parts from reference TRBV5-6 and TRBJ1-6): DAGVTQSPTHLIKTRGQQVTLRCSPKSGHDTVSWYQQALGQGPQFIFQYYEEEERQRGNFPDRFSGHQFPNYSSELNVNALLLGDSALYLCASSFPPGNLHFGNGTRLTVT.

The V call is TRBV4-1, the J call TRBJ1-2; 8 bases fit TRBD1. The CDR3 has 16 residues. Losses at the gene ends were 3 bases for V and 6 bases for J; bases not matched to a gene: 12. The germline V gene has CDR1 MGHRA and CDR2 YSYEKL. For the CDR3, the DNA is TGCGCCAGCAGCCAGGGTCGGGACAGGAGGTCGAATGGCTACACCTTC. The encoded protein is CASSQGRDRRSNGYTF.

The J gene is TRBJ2-7, the V gene TRBV11-2; 11 bases align to TRBD1. Trimming cost V 4 bases and J 0 bases; bases outside gene matches: 8. Germline V CDR1 and CDR2: SGHAT, FQNNGV. The CDR3 totals 17 residues. The CDR3 region is CASSWTRDRGYSYEQYF. CDR3 sequence (DNA): TGTGCCAGCAGCTGGACCCGGGACAGGGGGTACTCCTACGAGCAGTACTTC.

The genes are TRBV7-2 and TRBJ2-1; D gene uncertain. V lost 3 bases and J lost 1, with 4 bases in between. This CDR3 comprises 13 residues. CDR1 SGHTA and CDR2 FQGNSA come from the germline V gene. The CDR3: CASSLRSYNEQFF. The CDR3 DNA is TGTGCCAGCAGCTTGCGGTCCTACAATGAGCAGTTCTTC.

DNA for the CDR3: TGTGCCACCCTCCCTGGGGGCAATCAGCCCCAGCATTTT. Translation gives CATLPGGNQPQHF. The chain has TRBV15 and TRBJ1-5; D uncertain. The germline gives CDR1 LNHNV, CDR2 YYDKDF (reference sequence). Trimming removed 8 bases at V and 2 bases at J, with 10 bases between. CDR3 length: 13 residues.

The chain links TRBV19 to TRBJ2-7; no firm D call. V lost 3 bases and J lost 3, with 9 bases in between. The germline V gene encodes CDR1 LNHDA and CDR2 SQIVND (reference sequence). The CDR3 sequence is 13 residues long. The CDR3 here is CASSITAFYEQYF. The CDR3 DNA reads as TGTGCCAGTAGTATTACAGCGTTCTACGAGCAGTACTTC.

The V call is TRBV6-6, the J call TRBJ1-2; D unclear. This CDR3 is 12 amino acids long. Trimming removed 0 bases at V and 8 bases at J, with 7 bases between. Per germline, CDR1 MNHNY and CDR2 SVGAGI (reference sequence). The CDR3 is CASSYSKVGYTF. In nucleotides, the CDR3 is TGTGCCAGCAGTTACTCGAAGGTGGGCTACACCTTC.

The CDR3 bases are TGTGCCAGCAGCGTAGACCGAAATGAAGCTTTCTTT. Protein: CASSVDRNEAFF. The chain joins TRBV9 to TRBJ1-1, with D unclear. Germline V gives CDR1 SGDLS, CDR2 YYNGEE. This CDR3 region has 12 residues. V lost 0 bases and J 7 bases, leaving 7 bases between the germline ends.

The rearrangement links TRBV29-1 to TRBJ1-2; tentatively, D is TRBD1 (5 bases). CDR1 SQVTM and CDR2 ANQGSEA come from the germline V gene. The V end lost 7 bases, the J end lost 5 bases, and 11 bases lay between the germline ends. This CDR3 has 11 amino acids. The CDR3 nucleotides read TGCAGCGCCCAACAGGATTATGGCTACACCTTC. It codes for CSAQQDYGYTF.

The J gene is TRBJ2-5, the V gene TRBV27; D is unresolved. The CDR3 totals 11 residues. Germline CDR1 and CDR2: MNHEY and SMNVEV (reference sequence). Trimming stripped 5 bases from V and 2 bases from J, with 3 bases between. CDR3 coding DNA: TGTGCCAGCAGTCGACAAGAGACCCAGTACTTC. This gives the protein CASSRQETQYF.

The genes are TRBV5-6 and TRBJ2-7, with 7 bases identical to TRBD2. Germline values: CDR1 SGHDT, CDR2 YYEEEE. The V and J ends lost 4 bases and 4 bases, in that order; junction bases with no gene match: 8. This CDR3 spans 14 amino acids. CDR3 nucleotides: TGTGCCAGCAGCGCGGGGGAGGGTTCGTACGAGCAGTACTTC. Translating gives CASSAGEGSYEQYF.

This clone appeared once. The chain joins TRBV19 to TRBJ1-5; D is uncertain. The CDR3 sequence is 15 residues long. CDR1 and CDR2 from the germline V gene are LNHDA and SQIVND (reference sequence). Trimming took off 5 bases at V and 0 bases at J, with 11 bases between the two ends. In DNA, the CDR3 is TGTGCCAGTAGTGCGGCTAGCTATAGCAATCAGCCCCAGCATTTT. This codes for CASSAASYSNQPQHF.

V and J are TRBV7-8 and TRBJ2-2, with TRBD2 matching over 12 bases. V lost 4 bases and J lost 2; bases outside the gene matches: 8. This CDR3 comprises 18 residues. Germline V gene data show CDR1 as SGHVS and CDR2 as FQNEAQ. CDR3 bases: TGTGCCAGCAGCTCCGCAGGACTAGCGGGGATAAACACCGGGGAGCTGTTTTTT. Its translation is CASSSAGLAGINTGELFF.

This clone was seen a single time. This chain uses TRBV4-3 with TRBJ2-7; possibly TRBD1 or TRBD2 for D (5 bases each). Germline-derived CDR1 and CDR2 are LGHNA and YSLEER. Trimming took 0 bases from V and 5 from J, leaving 14 bases between them. The CDR3 has 15 residues. CDR3 sequence (DNA): TGCGCCAGCAGCCAAGAAGGGGAGCTCTGGGACGAGCAGTACTTC. Protein product: CASSQEGELWDEQYF.

The chain is built from TRBV7-9 and TRBJ2-1, with no clear D. This CDR3 comprises 12 residues. V was trimmed by 6 bases and J by 9 bases, leaving 12 bases between them. CDR1 SEHNR and CDR2 FQNEAQ come from the germline V gene (reference sequence). The CDR3 loop reads CASRSQFGEQFF. The CDR3 DNA sequence: TGTGCCAGCAGGTCACAGTTTGGTGAGCAGTTCTTC. Full variable domain (outside the CDR3, taken from reference TRBV7-9 and TRBJ2-1): DTGVSQNPRHKITKRGQNVTFRCDPISEHNRLYWYRQTLGQGPEFLTYFQNEAQLEKSRLLSDRFSAERPKGSFSTLEIQRTEQGDSAMYLCASRSQFGEQFFGPGTRLTVL.

The CDR3 nucleotides are TGTGCCAGCAGTGAAGCCTACGAGCAGTACTTC. Translated, it gives CASSEAYEQYF. This rearrangement joins TRBV2 to TRBJ2-7; D ambiguous. There are 11 residues in the CDR3. The ends were cut back, 0 bases at V and 3 bases at J, with 0 bases in the middle. Germline-derived CDR1 and CDR2 are SNHLY and FYNNEI.

The chain is built from TRBV30 and TRBJ1-5; D is unclear. Germline-derived CDR1 and CDR2 are GTSNPN and SVGIG (reference sequence). The CDR3 has 14 residues. Trimming pared 1 base from V and 0 bases from J, leaving 7 bases between. CDR3 in DNA: TGTGCCTGGAGTGAAGGGAATAGCAATCAGCCCCAGCATTTT. This gives the protein CAWSEGNSNQPQHF.

J is TRBJ1-3 and V is TRBV30; possibly TRBD1 for D (5 bases). Looked up from germline, CDR1 is GTSNPN and CDR2 is SVGIG (reference sequence). The V gene lost 4 bases and the J gene lost 0 bases, with 16 bases spanning the gap. The CDR3 is 16 amino acids. CDR3: CAWIMTVYHSGNTIYF. For the CDR3, the DNA is TGTGCCTGGATCATGACAGTATACCACTCTGGAAACACCATATATTTT.

The chain employs TRBV9 and TRBJ2-7, with D perhaps assigned TRBD1 or TRBD2 (5 bases each). CDR3 length: 15 residues. V was trimmed by 0 bases and J by 1 base, leaving 11 bases between them. Germline lookup yields CDR1 SGDLS and CDR2 YYNGEE. CDR3 DNA sequence: TGTGCCAGCAGCGTAGACACGGGGCTATCCTACGAGCAGTACTTC. Amino acid sequence: CASSVDTGLSYEQYF.

The chain combines TRBV2 with TRBJ1-6, with TRBD1 identical over 11 bases. The CDR3 runs 15 residues. Germline values: CDR1 SNHLY, CDR2 FYNNEI. V shed 6 bases and J 9 bases; nucleotides not matched to a gene: 7. In DNA form, the CDR3 reads TGTGCCAGCAGGGGGTGGGACAGGGGGATTTCACCCCTCCACTTT. Translating it yields CASRGWDRGISPLHF.

The rearrangement links TRBV4-3 to TRBJ2-3; D tentatively reads TRBD1 or TRBD2 (5 bases each). This CDR3 region has 18 residues. Germline CDR1 is LGHNA and CDR2 is YSLEER. V was cut by 4 bases and J by 2 bases, with 22 bases left in between. CDR3 region: CASSLRRNRDRITDTQYF. The CDR3 DNA is TGCGCCAGCAGCCTTAGGAGAAATAGGGACCGCATCACAGATACGCAGTATTTT.

This clone is labeled medium-sized (0.01 to 0.1%). This chain joins TRBV19 and TRBJ1-1; no firm D call. The CDR3 is made up of 13 amino acids. CDR1 and CDR2 (germline): LNHDA, SQIVND (reference sequence). Trimming took 2 bases from V and 4 from J, leaving 8 bases between them. DNA for the CDR3: TGTGCCAGTAGTATAATTATGGGCACTGAAGCTTTCTTT. Its translation: CASSIIMGTEAFF.

The V call is TRBV19, the J call TRBJ1-5; 8 positions agree with TRBD1. Per germline, CDR1 LNHDA and CDR2 SQIVND (reference sequence). Trimming cost V 2 bases and J 4 bases; bases outside gene matches: 7. The length of the CDR3 is 16 residues. The CDR3 is CASSILGTGRNQPQHF. In nucleotides, the CDR3 is TGTGCCAGTAGTATACTCGGGACAGGCCGAAATCAGCCCCAGCATTTT.

The chain uses TRBV6-5 and TRBJ2-7, with 10 bases identical to TRBD1. The CDR3 runs to 15 residues. The V segment lost 5 bases and the J segment 2 bases; nucleotides outside the gene matches: 6. Germline V gene lookup returns CDR1 MNHEY and CDR2 SVGAGI. CDR3 residues: CASSNPGQGTYEQYF. CDR3 nucleotides: TGTGCCAGCAGTAATCCGGGACAGGGGACCTACGAGCAGTACTTC.

This clone was observed once. The chain is built from TRBV5-8 and TRBJ2-7; the D call may be TRBD1 or TRBD2 (5 bases each). CDR3 size: 12 residues. V shed 2 bases and J shed 5 bases, with 8 bases lying between them. Germline CDR1 and CDR2: SGHTS and YDEGEE. The CDR3: CASSFGTNEQYF. The CDR3 DNA sequence: TGTGCCAGCAGCTTCGGGACGAACGAGCAGTACTTC.